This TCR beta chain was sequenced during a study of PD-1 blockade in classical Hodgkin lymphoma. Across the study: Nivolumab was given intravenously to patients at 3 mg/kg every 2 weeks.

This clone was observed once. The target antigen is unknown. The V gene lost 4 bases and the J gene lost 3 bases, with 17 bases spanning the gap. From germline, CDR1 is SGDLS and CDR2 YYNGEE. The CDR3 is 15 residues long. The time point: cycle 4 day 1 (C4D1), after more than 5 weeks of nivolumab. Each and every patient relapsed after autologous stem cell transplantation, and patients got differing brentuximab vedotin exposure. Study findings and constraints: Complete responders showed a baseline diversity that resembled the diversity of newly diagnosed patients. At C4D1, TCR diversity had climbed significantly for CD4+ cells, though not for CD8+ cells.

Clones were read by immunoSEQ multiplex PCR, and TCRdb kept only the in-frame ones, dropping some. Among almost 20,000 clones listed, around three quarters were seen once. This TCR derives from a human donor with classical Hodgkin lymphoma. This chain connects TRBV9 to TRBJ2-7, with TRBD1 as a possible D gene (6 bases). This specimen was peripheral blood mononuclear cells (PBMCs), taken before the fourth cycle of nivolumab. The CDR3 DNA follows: TGTGCCAGCAGCCCATCCACAGGACAGTACTACGAGCAGTACTTC. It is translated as CASSPSTGQYYEQYF.